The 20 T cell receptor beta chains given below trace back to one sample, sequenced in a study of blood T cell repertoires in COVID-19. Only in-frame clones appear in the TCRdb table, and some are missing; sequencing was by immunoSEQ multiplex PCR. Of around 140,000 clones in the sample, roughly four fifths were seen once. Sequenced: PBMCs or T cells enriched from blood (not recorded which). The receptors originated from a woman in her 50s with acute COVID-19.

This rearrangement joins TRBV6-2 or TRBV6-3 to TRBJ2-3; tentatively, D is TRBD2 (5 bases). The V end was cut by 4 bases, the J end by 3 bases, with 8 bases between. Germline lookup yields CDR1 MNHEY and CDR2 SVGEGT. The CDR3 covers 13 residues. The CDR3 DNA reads TGTGCCAGCAGTTTGAGGGAGACAGATACGCAGTATTTT. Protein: CASSLRETDTQYF.

The CDR3: CASRGTFSLNTEAFF. CDR3 nucleotide sequence: TGTGCCAGTAGGGGGACATTTTCCTTGAACACTGAAGCTTTCTTT. V and J are TRBV19 and TRBJ1-1; tentative D call: TRBD1 (6 bases). Germline V gene sequence: CDR1 LNHDA, CDR2 SQIVND (reference sequence). V lost 6 bases and J lost 0, with 14 bases in between. The CDR3 runs 15 residues.

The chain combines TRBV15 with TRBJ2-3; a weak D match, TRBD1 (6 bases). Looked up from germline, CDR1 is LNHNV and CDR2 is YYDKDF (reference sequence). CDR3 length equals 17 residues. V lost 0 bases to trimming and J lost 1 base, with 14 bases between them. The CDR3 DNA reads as TGTGCCACCAGCAGAGATCACGGGGACACGGGCACAGATACGCAGTATTTT. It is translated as CATSRDHGDTGTDTQYF.

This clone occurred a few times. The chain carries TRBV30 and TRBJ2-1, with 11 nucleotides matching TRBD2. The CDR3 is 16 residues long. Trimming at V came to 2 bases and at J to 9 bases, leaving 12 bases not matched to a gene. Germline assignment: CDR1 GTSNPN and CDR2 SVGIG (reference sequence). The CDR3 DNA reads TGTGCCTGGAGTTCCTCCCCACTAGCGGGAGAGGGTGAGCAGTTCTTC. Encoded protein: CAWSSSPLAGEGEQFF.

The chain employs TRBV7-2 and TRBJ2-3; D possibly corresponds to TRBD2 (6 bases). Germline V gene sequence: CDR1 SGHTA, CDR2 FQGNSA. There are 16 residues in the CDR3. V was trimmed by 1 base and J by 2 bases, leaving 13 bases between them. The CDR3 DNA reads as TGTGCCAGCAGCTTAGTCCGCCCTAGCGCCACAGATACGCAGTATTTT. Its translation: CASSLVRPSATDTQYF. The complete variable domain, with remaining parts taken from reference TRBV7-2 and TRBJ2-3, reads GAGVSQSPSNKVTEKGKDVELRCDPISGHTALYWYRQSLGQGLEFLIYFQGNSAPDKSGLPSDRFSAERTGGSVSTLTIQRTQQEDSAVYLCASSLVRPSATDTQYFGPGTRLTVL.

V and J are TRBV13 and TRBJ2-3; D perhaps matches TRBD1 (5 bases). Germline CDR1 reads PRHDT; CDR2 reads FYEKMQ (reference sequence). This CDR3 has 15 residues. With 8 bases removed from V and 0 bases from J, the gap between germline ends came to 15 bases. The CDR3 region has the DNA TGTGCCAGCGGACACGAGCGTGTAAGCACAGATACGCAGTATTTT. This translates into CASGHERVSTDTQYF.

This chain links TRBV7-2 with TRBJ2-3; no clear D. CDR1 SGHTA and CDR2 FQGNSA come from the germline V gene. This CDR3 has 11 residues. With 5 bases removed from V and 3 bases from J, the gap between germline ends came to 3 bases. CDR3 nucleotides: TGTGCCAGCAGCCGGACAGATACGCAGTATTTT. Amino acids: CASSRTDTQYF. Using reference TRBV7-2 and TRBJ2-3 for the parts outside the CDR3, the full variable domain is GAGVSQSPSNKVTEKGKDVELRCDPISGHTALYWYRQSLGQGLEFLIYFQGNSAPDKSGLPSDRFSAERTGGSVSTLTIQRTQQEDSAVYLCASSRTDTQYFGPGTRLTVL.

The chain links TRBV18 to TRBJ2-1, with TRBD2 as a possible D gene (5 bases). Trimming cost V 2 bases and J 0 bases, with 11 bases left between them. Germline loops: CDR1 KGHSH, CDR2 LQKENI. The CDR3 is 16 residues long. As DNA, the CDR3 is TGTGCCAGCTCACCAAAGTTAGGGAGCTCCTACAATGAGCAGTTCTTC. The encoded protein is CASSPKLGSSYNEQFF.

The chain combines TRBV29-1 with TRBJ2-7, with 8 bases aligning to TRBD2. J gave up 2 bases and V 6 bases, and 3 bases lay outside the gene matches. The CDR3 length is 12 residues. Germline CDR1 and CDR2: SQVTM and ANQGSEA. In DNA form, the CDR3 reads TGCAGCGTCGGCGGGGGGACCTACGAGCAGTACTTC. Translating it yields CSVGGGTYEQYF.

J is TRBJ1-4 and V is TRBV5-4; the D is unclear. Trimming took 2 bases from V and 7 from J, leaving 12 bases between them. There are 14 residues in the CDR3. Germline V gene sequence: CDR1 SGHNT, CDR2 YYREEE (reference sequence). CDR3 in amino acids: CASSFNRDPEKLFF. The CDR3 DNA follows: TGTGCCAGCAGCTTTAATCGGGATCCTGAAAAACTGTTTTTT. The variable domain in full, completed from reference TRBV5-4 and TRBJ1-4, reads ETGVTQSPTHLIKTRGQQVTLRCSSQSGHNTVSWYQQALGQGPQFIFQYYREEENGRGNFPPRFSGLQFPNYSSELNVNALELDDSALYLCASSFNRDPEKLFFGSGTQLSVL.

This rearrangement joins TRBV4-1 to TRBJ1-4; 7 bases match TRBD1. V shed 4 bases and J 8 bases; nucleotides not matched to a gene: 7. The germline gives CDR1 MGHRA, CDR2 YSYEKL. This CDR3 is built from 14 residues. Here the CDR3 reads CASSPGQSGEKLFF. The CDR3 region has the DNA TGCGCCAGCAGCCCGGGACAGTCGGGGGAAAAACTGTTTTTT.

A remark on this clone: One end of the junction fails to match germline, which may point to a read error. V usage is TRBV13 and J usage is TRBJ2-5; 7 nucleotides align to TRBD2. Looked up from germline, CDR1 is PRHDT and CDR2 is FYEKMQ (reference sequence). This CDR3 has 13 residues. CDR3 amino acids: CASRTKVAGVPHF. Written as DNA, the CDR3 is TGTGCCAGCAGGACGAAGGTAGCGGGCGTGCCGCACTTC.

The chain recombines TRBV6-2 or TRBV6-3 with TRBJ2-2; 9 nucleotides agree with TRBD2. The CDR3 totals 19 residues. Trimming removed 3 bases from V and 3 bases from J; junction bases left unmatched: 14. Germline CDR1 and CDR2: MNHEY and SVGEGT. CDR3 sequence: CASSYAPFLSGRYTGELFF. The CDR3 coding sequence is TGTGCCAGCAGTTATGCGCCCTTCCTCAGCGGGAGGTACACCGGGGAGCTGTTTTTT.

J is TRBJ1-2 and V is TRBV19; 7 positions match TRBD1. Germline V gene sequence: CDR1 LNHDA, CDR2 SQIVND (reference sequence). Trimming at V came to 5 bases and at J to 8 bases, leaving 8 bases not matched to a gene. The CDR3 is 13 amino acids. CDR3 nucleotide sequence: TGTGCCAGTAGTCCGGGGGACAGTCGGGGCTACACCTTC. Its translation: CASSPGDSRGYTF.

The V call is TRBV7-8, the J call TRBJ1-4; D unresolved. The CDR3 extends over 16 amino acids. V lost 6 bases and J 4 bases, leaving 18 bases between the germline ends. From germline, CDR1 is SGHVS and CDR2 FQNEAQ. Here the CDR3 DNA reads TGTGCCAGCAGACTAAGGCCCGGGTCCTATAATGAAAAACTGTTTTTT. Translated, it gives CASRLRPGSYNEKLFF.

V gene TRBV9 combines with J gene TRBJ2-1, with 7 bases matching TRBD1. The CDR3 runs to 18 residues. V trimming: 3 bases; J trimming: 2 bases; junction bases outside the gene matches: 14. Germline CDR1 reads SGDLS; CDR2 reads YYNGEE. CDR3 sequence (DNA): TGTGCCAGCAGCGGGAACCTGAGGGGGACAGTAACCTACAATGAGCAGTTCTTC. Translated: CASSGNLRGTVTYNEQFF.

CDR3 protein: CSVVPGTGAKNIQYF. The CDR3 DNA follows: TGCAGCGTTGTCCCAGGGACAGGGGCAAAAAACATTCAGTACTTC. V and J are TRBV29-1 and TRBJ2-4, with TRBD1 identical over 10 bases. This CDR3 comprises 15 residues. The ends lost 4 bases at V and 4 bases at J; junction bases unmatched: 7. Germline assignment: CDR1 SQVTM and CDR2 ANQGSEA.

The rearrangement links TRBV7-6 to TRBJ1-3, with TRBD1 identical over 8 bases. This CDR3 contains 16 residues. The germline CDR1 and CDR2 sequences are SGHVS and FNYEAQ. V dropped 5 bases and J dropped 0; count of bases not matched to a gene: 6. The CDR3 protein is CASSHQGATSGNTIYF. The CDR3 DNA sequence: TGTGCCAGCAGCCACCAGGGGGCGACCTCTGGAAACACCATATATTTT.

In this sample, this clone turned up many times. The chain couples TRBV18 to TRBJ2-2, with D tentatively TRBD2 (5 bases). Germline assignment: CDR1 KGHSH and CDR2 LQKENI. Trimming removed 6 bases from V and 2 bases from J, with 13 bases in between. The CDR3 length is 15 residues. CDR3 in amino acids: CASSTQRYNTGELFF. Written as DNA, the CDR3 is TGTGCCAGCTCCACCCAGCGGTATAACACCGGGGAGCTGTTTTTT.

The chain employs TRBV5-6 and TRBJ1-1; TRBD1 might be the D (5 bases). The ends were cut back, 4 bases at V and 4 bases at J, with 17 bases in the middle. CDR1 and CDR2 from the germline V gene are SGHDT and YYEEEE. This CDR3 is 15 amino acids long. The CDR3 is CASSPGTLQGTEAFF. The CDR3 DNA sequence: TGTGCCAGCAGCCCTGGGACTCTCCAGGGCACTGAAGCTTTCTTT.